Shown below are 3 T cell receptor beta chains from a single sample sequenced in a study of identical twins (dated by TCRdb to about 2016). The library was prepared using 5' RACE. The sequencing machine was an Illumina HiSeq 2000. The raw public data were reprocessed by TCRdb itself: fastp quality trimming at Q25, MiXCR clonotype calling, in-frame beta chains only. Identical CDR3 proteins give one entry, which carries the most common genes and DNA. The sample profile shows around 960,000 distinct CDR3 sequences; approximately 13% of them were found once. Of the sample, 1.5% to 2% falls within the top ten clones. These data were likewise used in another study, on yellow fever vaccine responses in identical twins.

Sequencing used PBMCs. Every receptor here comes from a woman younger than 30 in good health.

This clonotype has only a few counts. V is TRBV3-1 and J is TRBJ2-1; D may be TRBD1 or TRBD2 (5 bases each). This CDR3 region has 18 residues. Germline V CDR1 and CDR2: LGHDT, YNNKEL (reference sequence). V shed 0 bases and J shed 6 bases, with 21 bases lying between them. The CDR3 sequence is CASSQDNQVWDRSNEQFF. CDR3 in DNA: TGTGCCAGCAGCCAAGACAATCAGGTGTGGGACCGCAGCAATGAGCAGTTCTTC.

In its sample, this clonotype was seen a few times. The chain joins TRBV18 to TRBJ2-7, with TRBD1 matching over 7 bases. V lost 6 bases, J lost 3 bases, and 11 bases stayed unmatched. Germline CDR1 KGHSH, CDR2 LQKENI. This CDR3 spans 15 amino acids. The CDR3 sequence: CASSLRQGLFYEQYV. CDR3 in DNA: TGTGCCAGCTCCCTCCGACAGGGATTATTCTACGAGCAGTACGTC.

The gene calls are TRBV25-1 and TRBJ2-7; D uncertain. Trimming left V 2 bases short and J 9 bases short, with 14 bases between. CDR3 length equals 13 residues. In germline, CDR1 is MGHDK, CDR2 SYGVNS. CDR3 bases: TGTGCCAGCAGTGAAACGTCGACTTGGGGGCAGTACTTC. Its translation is CASSETSTWGQYF.